One and the same sample provided the 19 T cell receptor beta chains below, sequenced in a study of CD8 T cells in ankylosing spondylitis. Overall study findings and caveats: Typical of ankylosing spondylitis blood, it appeared, was a TCR beta motif of fewer than 10 highly homologous variants.

Antigens for these TCRs are unknown. MiXCR, run by TCRdb on the 5' RACE reads, gives a single entry per CDR3 protein. The repertoire consists of some 330,000 distinct CDR3 sequences, with 6.5% to 10% occurring once and the leading ten covering roughly 15%. The sequenced material came from blood, either unsorted or a sorted T cell fraction (not recorded which). Receptors were obtained from a male donor with ankylosing spondylitis.

This clonotype came up a few times. V is TRBV12-3 or TRBV12-4 and J is TRBJ2-7; TRBD1 aligns across 10 bases. CDR3 length: 16 amino acids. The V gene end was trimmed by 2 bases and the J gene end by 3 bases; junction bases not matched to a gene: 7. The CDR3 DNA reads TGTGCCAGCAGTTTACCCGCGACAGGGGGCTTCTACGAGCAGTACTTC. Its translation: CASSLPATGGFYEQYF.

This clonotype was seen more than once but under ten times. V is TRBV7-2 and J is TRBJ2-7, with no clear D. V dropped 2 bases and J dropped 7 bases, with 15 bases sitting between them. This CDR3 has 14 amino acids. CDR1 is SGHTA, CDR2 FQGNSA, per germline. This chain's CDR3 is CASSLSSRYVEQYF. DNA for the CDR3: TGTGCCAGCAGCTTAAGCTCCCGCTACGTGGAGCAGTACTTC.

This clonotype was detected a few times. The gene calls are TRBV20-1 and TRBJ2-7; TRBD2 is a possible D gene (5 bases). Trimming shortened V by 1 base and J by 5 bases, and 12 bases separated the two germline ends. This CDR3 has 13 amino acids. Germline CDR1 is DFQATT and CDR2 is SNEGSKA (reference sequence). CDR3 nucleotides: TGCAGTGCTAGAGGAAGTCTAGCCCACGAGCAGTACTTC. Its translation: CSARGSLAHEQYF.

The sample holds many counts of this clonotype. J is TRBJ2-7 and V is TRBV6-2 or TRBV6-3; D unclear. The CDR3 totals 12 residues. V lost 7 bases and J lost 0, with 7 bases in between. The germline gives CDR1 MNHEY, CDR2 SVGEGT. The CDR3 DNA sequence: TGTGCCAGCATGAAAAGCTCCTACGAGCAGTACTTC. Translating gives CASMKSSYEQYF.

This chain uses TRBV5-6 with TRBJ2-1; TRBD1 aligns across 7 bases. The CDR3 extends over 15 amino acids. Trimming at V came to 5 bases and at J to 8 bases, leaving 13 bases not matched to a gene. Germline lookup yields CDR1 SGHDT and CDR2 YYEEEE. This CDR3 reads CASSLRQGIRYEQFF. The CDR3 DNA reads TGTGCCAGCAGTCTTAGACAGGGTATTCGCTATGAGCAGTTCTTC.

This clonotype was seen a few times. The chain joins TRBV12-3 or TRBV12-4 to TRBJ1-1; D call uncertain. This CDR3 comprises 14 residues. Trimming removed 3 bases at V and 0 bases at J, with 8 bases between. The CDR3 nucleotides read TGTGCCAGCAGTTTGTTCGGGCTGAACACTGAAGCTTTCTTT. This sequence encodes CASSLFGLNTEAFF.

This clonotype was recorded a few times. This chain links TRBV29-1 with TRBJ2-3; no definite D call. Germline values: CDR1 SQVTM, CDR2 ANQGSEA. V lost 0 bases and J 1 base, leaving 11 bases between the germline ends. There are 15 residues in the CDR3. This chain's CDR3 is CSVEDGLTGTDTQYF. DNA for the CDR3: TGCAGCGTTGAAGACGGCTTAACGGGCACAGATACGCAGTATTTT.

This chain uses TRBV5-1 with TRBJ2-3, with 8 positions matching TRBD2. The V segment lost 4 bases and the J segment 8 bases; nucleotides outside the gene matches: 18. The CDR3 covers 17 residues. Germline assignment: CDR1 SGHRS and CDR2 YFSETQ. DNA for the CDR3: TGCGCCAGCAGCAGCTCGCCTAGCGGGTCCTCCGGGTTTACGCAGTATTTT. Translation: CASSSSPSGSSGFTQYF.

This clonotype was found a few times. V usage is TRBV28 and J usage is TRBJ2-1; TRBD2 aligns across 8 bases. Trimming took 5 bases from V and 0 from J; bases not matched to a gene: 9. This CDR3 contains 17 residues. Germline V gene lookup returns CDR1 MDHEN and CDR2 SYDVKM. DNA for the CDR3: TGTGCCAGCAGTATGCCCAGACTAGCGCGCTCCTACAATGAGCAGTTCTTC. The encoded protein is CASSMPRLARSYNEQFF.

This clonotype came up many times. The chain carries TRBV4-3 and TRBJ2-2; TRBD1 matches 8 bases. V lost 1 base to trimming and J lost 4 bases; unmatched junction nucleotides: 5. The CDR3 is 16 residues long. Germline V gene sequence: CDR1 LGHNA, CDR2 YSLEER. The CDR3 loop is CASSQATGATTGELFF. The CDR3 nucleotides are TGCGCCAGCAGCCAAGCGACAGGGGCCACCACCGGGGAGCTGTTTTTT.

This clonotype has more than one count but fewer than ten. The chain carries TRBV5-1 and TRBJ2-1, with 9 bases aligning to TRBD2. Germline CDR1 is SGHRS and CDR2 is YFSETQ. V trimming: 4 bases; J trimming: 10 bases; junction bases outside the gene matches: 18. This CDR3 has 17 amino acids. CDR3 coding DNA: TGCGCCAGCAGCCCCTTCTGGATGGTAGCGGGAGAGGTAGAGCAGTTCTTC. It is translated as CASSPFWMVAGEVEQFF.

V gene TRBV20-1 combines with J gene TRBJ2-7; D possibly matches TRBD1 or TRBD2 (5 bases each). Germline assignment: CDR1 DFQATT and CDR2 SNEGSKA (reference sequence). CDR3 size: 16 residues. Trimming removed 3 bases at V and 2 bases at J, with 20 bases between. CDR3 region: CSASRLPGDPPYEQYF. In DNA form, the CDR3 reads TGCAGTGCTAGTAGGCTGCCCGGGGACCCCCCCTACGAGCAGTACTTC.

This clonotype was seen repeatedly, ten times or more. The chain recombines TRBV5-1 with TRBJ2-3; 9 nucleotides agree with TRBD2. The CDR3 consists of 15 residues. Per the germline V gene, CDR1 is SGHRS and CDR2 is YFSETQ. Unmatched junction bases numbered 4, after V lost 4 bases and J lost 1 base. As DNA, the CDR3 is TGCGCCAGCAGCGTTTTAGCGGGAGGCACAGATACGCAGTATTTT. The encoded protein is CASSVLAGGTDTQYF.

This clonotype was detected only a few times. This chain joins TRBV20-1 and TRBJ2-7; D uncertain. V was clipped by 3 bases and J by 1 base, with 16 bases between them. CDR3 length: 15 residues. Germline CDR1 is DFQATT and CDR2 is SNEGSKA (reference sequence). CDR3 bases: TGCAGTGCTAGGAGCACTGGACCGCGTTCCTACGAGCAGTACTTC. This gives the protein CSARSTGPRSYEQYF.

The V call is TRBV19, the J call TRBJ2-7; 8 bases agree with TRBD2. Losses at the gene ends were 5 bases for V and 6 bases for J; bases not matched to a gene: 9. The CDR3 extends over 14 amino acids. Germline V gives CDR1 LNHDA, CDR2 SQIVND (reference sequence). The CDR3 protein is CASSPGGSIVEQYF. DNA of the CDR3: TGTGCCAGTAGTCCGGGGGGGTCGATCGTCGAGCAGTACTTC.

This clonotype has at least ten counts. The V call is TRBV19, the J call TRBJ2-1; 9 bases line up with TRBD2. This CDR3 spans 12 amino acids. Germline-derived CDR1 and CDR2 are LNHDA and SQIVND (reference sequence). With 7 bases clipped from V and 12 bases from J, the junction kept 7 bases outside the gene matches. The CDR3, as DNA: TGTGCCAGTACCCTAGGGGGACTAGCGCAGTTCTTC. Amino acids: CASTLGGLAQFF.

The chain has TRBV12-3 or TRBV12-4 and TRBJ2-5, with TRBD2 matching 8 bases. J lost 1 base, V lost 2 bases, and 3 bases had no gene match. CDR3 length equals 15 residues. The CDR3 sequence: CASSLLGTSQETQYF. The DNA for the CDR3 is TGTGCCAGCAGTTTATTGGGGACTAGCCAAGAGACCCAGTACTTC.

For the CDR3, the DNA is TGTGCCAGCTCACCGATACAGAGCACAGATACGCAGTATTTT. Encoded protein: CASSPIQSTDTQYF. This sequence joins TRBV18 and TRBJ2-3; no clear D. V lost 3 bases to trimming and J lost 0 bases, with 7 bases between them. The CDR3 covers 14 residues. Looked up from germline, CDR1 is KGHSH and CDR2 is LQKENI.

The CDR3 sequence is CASSQGRRVTSTDTQYF. CDR3 in DNA: TGCGCCAGCAGCCAAGGCCGTCGGGTAACTAGCACAGATACGCAGTATTTT. The V call is TRBV4-1, the J call TRBJ2-3; D unresolved. CDR1 and CDR2 from the germline V gene are MGHRA and YSYEKL. This CDR3 spans 17 amino acids. Trimming cost V 1 base and J 0 bases, with 14 bases left between them.